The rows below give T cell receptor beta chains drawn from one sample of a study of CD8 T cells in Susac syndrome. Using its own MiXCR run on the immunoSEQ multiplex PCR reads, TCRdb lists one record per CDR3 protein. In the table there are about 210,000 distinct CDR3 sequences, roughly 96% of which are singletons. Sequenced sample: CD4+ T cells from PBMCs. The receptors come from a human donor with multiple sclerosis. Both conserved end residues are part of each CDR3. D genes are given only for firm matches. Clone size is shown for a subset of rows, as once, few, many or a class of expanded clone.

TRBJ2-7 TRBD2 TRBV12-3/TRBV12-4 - TGTGCCAGCAGTTTAAGGTGGACTAGCGTTGAGCAGTACTTC CASSLRWTSVEQYF
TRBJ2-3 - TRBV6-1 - TGTGCCAGCAGTGAAGCTCCTTCTTCTCCGCAGTATTTT CASSEAPSSPQYF
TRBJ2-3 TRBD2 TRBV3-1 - TGTGCCAGCAGCCATAATATCCGGACTAGCGGGATGAAGCAGTATTTT CASSHNIRTSGMKQYF
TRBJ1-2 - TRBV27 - TGTGCCAGCAGTCATACACCCAACTATGGCTACACCTTC CASSHTPNYGYTF
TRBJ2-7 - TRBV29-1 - TGCAGCGTTGAATCGGGGAGCTACGAGCAGTACTTC CSVESGSYEQYF
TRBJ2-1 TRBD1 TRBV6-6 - TGTGCCAGCAGTTACGGACAGGGTTGGGTTGCCAATGAGCAGTTCTTC CASSYGQGWVANEQFF
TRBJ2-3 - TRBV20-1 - TGCAGTGCTAGCGGGATTCGCACAGATACGCAGTATTTT CSASGIRTDTQYF
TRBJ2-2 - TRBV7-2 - TGTGCCAGCAGCTCCCGGACATTATCGGCCGGGGAGCTGTTTTTT CASSSRTLSAGELFF
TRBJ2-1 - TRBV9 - TGTGCCAGCAGCGTAAGGGCATACAATGAGCAGTTCTTC CASSVRAYNEQFF
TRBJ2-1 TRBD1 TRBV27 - TGTGCCAGCAGTGGAATGACAGGGTCTCTGAGCAATGAGCAGTTCTTC CASSGMTGSLSNEQFF
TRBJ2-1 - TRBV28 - TGTGCCAGCAGTTTTCGGAAGAATGAGCAGTTCTTC CASSFRKNEQFF
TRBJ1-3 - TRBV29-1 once TGCAGCGTTGAAGGGCAGCTCTCTGGAAACACCATATATTTT CSVEGQLSGNTIYF
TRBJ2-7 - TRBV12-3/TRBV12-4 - TGTGCCAGCACCTATGCCGGGGGCGAGCAGTACTTC CASTYAGGEQYF
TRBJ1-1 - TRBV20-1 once TGCAGTGCTAGAGATAAGGGCACTGAAGCTTTCTTT CSARDKGTEAFF
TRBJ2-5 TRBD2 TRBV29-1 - TGCAGCGCCCGGACTAGCGGGAGTGTGACCCAGTACTTC CSARTSGSVTQYF
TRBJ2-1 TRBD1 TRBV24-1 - TGTGCCACCAGTGAACCGGACAGGGGCGTTCACAATGAGCAGTTCTTC CATSEPDRGVHNEQFF
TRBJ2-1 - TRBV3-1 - TGTGCCAGCAGCCATCTGCCGGGGCAATATGAGCAGTTCTTC CASSHLPGQYEQFF
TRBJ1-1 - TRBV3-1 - TGTGCCAGCAGCCGTCTCTACTATAACACTGAAGCTTTCTTT CASSRLYYNTEAFF
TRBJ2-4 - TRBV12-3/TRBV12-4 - TGTGCCAGCAGGGCCGGGCAAAACATTCAGTACTTC CASRAGQNIQYF
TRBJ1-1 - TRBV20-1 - TGCAGTGCCGAAAACGCACAGTTGGGGGGGGCCACTGAAGCTTTCTTT CSAENAQLGGATEAFF
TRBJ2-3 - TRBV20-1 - TGCAGTGCTCCCACAGGGCAGTTAACGACAGATACGCAGTATTTT CSAPTGQLTTDTQYF
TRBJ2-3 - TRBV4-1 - TGCGCCAGCAGCCCCAGAGCAGGCTCCGCCACAGATACGCAGTATTTT CASSPRAGSATDTQYF
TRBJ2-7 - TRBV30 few TGTGCCTGGAGCTCCTCCGAGCAGTACTTC CAWSSSEQYF
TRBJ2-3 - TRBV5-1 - TGCGCCAGCAGCCAGAGGACTGGGGGAACAGATACGCAGTATTTT CASSQRTGGTDTQYF
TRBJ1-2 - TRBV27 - TGTGCCAGCAGCCCGGGGCAGTTCTATGGCTACACCTTC CASSPGQFYGYTF
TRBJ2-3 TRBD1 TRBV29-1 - TGCAGCGTGGCAACAGGGGTCACAGATACGCAGTATTTT CSVATGVTDTQYF
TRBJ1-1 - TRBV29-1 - TGCAGCGTACAACAGGACGGTGAAGCTTTCTTT CSVQQDGEAFF
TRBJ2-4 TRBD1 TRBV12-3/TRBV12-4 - TGTGCCAGCAGTTTCCGACAGGGAAACATTCAGTACTTC CASSFRQGNIQYF
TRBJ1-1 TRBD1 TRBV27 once TGTGCCAGCAGTTTAAACAGGGGGAACACTGAAGCTTTCTTT CASSLNRGNTEAFF
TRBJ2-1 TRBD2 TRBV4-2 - TGTGCCAGCAGCCTTAGCGGGAGCGGGGCGGACAATGAGCAGTTCTTC CASSLSGSGADNEQFF
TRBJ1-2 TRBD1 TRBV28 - TGTGCCAGCATCCTTATGGGACAGGGGAACTATGGCTACACCTTC CASILMGQGNYGYTF
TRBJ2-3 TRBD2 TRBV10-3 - TGTGCCATCAATAGCGGGAGGGGAGATACGCAGTATTTT CAINSGRGDTQYF
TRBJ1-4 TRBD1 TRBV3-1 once TGTGCCGTTTCCCAGGGGGGGAATGAAAAACTGTTTTTT CAVSQGGNEKLFF
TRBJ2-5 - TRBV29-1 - TGCAGCGTTGAATGGGCAGGGCTAACGACCCAGTACTTC CSVEWAGLTTQYF
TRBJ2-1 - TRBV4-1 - TGCGCCAGCAGCTTCATGGGACGGGAATCCTACAATGAGCAGTTCTTC CASSFMGRESYNEQFF
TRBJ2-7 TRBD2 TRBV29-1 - TGCAGCGTTTCTAGCGGGAGGGGGTACGGGCAGTACTTC CSVSSGRGYGQYF
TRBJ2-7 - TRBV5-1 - TGCGCCAGCAGCCATCCGGACGGCTCCTACGAGCAGTACTTC CASSHPDGSYEQYF
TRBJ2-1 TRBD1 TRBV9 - TGTGCCAGCAGCACCTGGACAGGGGAAAATCCACAGTTCTTC CASSTWTGENPQFF
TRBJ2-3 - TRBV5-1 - TGCGCCAGCAGGGGGGACCCAAGCACAGATACGCAGTATTTT CASRGDPSTDTQYF
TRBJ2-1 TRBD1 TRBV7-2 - TGTGCCAGCAGCTTCAGCGGAGCCGGGACAGGGCGCGATGAGCAGTTCTTC CASSFSGAGTGRDEQFF
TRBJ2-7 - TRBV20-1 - TGCAGTGCGATCGAGATAGCCAACGAGCAGTACTTC CSAIEIANEQYF
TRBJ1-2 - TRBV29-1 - TGCAGCGTCAAAATCGGGGTAGGGGGCTACACCTTC CSVKIGVGGYTF
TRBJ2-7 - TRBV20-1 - TGCAGTGCTAGATGGTTGGGTCGCGAGCAGTACTTC CSARWLGREQYF
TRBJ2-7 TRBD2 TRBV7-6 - TGTGCCAGCAGCTTAGGGGCTGGGACTAGCGGGAGGGCCCTCTACGAGCAGTACTTC CASSLGAGTSGRALYEQYF
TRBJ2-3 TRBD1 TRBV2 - TGTGCCAGCACCGGACAGGGAACAACGAGAGATACGCAGTATTTT CASTGQGTTRDTQYF
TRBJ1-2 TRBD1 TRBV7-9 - TGTGCCAGCAGCACTACGGACAGGGTGATATCGTATGGCTACACCTTC CASSTTDRVISYGYTF
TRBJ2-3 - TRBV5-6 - TGTGCCAGCAGCTTGGATGGGGGCCAAACAGATACGCAGTATTTT CASSLDGGQTDTQYF
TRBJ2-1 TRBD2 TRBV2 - TGTGCCAGCAGCAGGACAGTACTAGCGGGAGGGGGCTTTAATGAGCAGTTCTTC CASSRTVLAGGGFNEQFF
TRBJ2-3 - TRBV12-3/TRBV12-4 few TGTGCCAGCAGTTTACGGGGGAGCACAGATACGCAGTATTTT CASSLRGSTDTQYF
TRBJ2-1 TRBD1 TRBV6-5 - TGTGCCAGCAGTTCGACAGGGTTCCCCAATGAGCAGTTCTTC CASSSTGFPNEQFF